The next 5 T cell receptor beta chains were all read from a single sample in a study of T cell responses to AZD1222 COVID-19 vaccine. The method was immunoSEQ multiplex PCR; TCRdb's version includes in-frame clones alone and lacks a portion of them. The sample has around 190,000 clones, 94% seen once. The source was peripheral blood, collected 28 days after the second AZD1222 dose. The receptors stem from an adult who received the AZD1222 COVID-19 vaccine.

This chain connects TRBV4-2 to TRBJ1-6, with a tentative D call TRBD1 (5 bases). The V gene's germline CDR1 is LGHNA and CDR2 YNFKEQ. The ends were cut back, 1 base at V and 7 bases at J, with 8 bases in the middle. The CDR3 loop spans 14 amino acids. The CDR3, as DNA: TGTGCCAGCAGCCAAGGGGCAGGGAATTCACCCCTCCACTTT. The encoded protein is CASSQGAGNSPLHF.

The rearrangement links TRBV7-2 to TRBJ2-1; TRBD2 matches 9 bases. Germline V gives CDR1 SGHTA, CDR2 FQGNSA. The length of the CDR3 is 14 residues. V was pared by 3 bases and J by 6 bases, with 3 bases of the junction left unmatched. The CDR3 spells CASSFSGSRNEQFF. CDR3 coding DNA: TGTGCCAGCAGCTTTAGCGGGAGTCGCAATGAGCAGTTCTTC. Full variable domain (missing parts from reference TRBV7-2 and TRBJ2-1): GAGVSQSPSNKVTEKGKDVELRCDPISGHTALYWYRQSLGQGLEFLIYFQGNSAPDKSGLPSDRFSAERTGGSVSTLTIQRTQQEDSAVYLCASSFSGSRNEQFFGPGTRLTVL.

The CDR3 nucleotides read TGTGCCACCAGTGATCTACAGGGGGCCCAGTACTTC. Translated, it gives CATSDLQGAQYF. V is TRBV24-1 and J is TRBJ2-5; TRBD1 aligns across 8 bases. V lost 3 bases, J lost 9 bases, and 2 bases stayed unmatched. From germline, CDR1 is KGHDR and CDR2 SFDVKD. This CDR3 spans 12 amino acids.

This chain uses TRBV5-4 with TRBJ1-6; D uncertain. V lost 4 bases and J 6 bases, leaving 14 bases between the germline ends. Germline V gives CDR1 SGHNT, CDR2 YYREEE (reference sequence). This CDR3 region has 15 residues. CDR3 protein: CASSQGTSRNSPLHF. CDR3 nucleotides: TGTGCCAGCAGCCAAGGAACGTCGCGTAATTCACCCCTCCACTTT.

This chain joins TRBV11-2 and TRBJ1-1, with 11 nucleotides matching TRBD1. This CDR3 contains 16 residues. Trimming cost V 7 bases and J 2 bases; bases outside gene matches: 9. Germline V gene sequence: CDR1 SGHAT, CDR2 FQNNGV. CDR3 residues: CASIPWTGGFNTEAFF. The CDR3 DNA is TGTGCCAGCATCCCATGGACAGGGGGCTTTAACACTGAAGCTTTCTTT.